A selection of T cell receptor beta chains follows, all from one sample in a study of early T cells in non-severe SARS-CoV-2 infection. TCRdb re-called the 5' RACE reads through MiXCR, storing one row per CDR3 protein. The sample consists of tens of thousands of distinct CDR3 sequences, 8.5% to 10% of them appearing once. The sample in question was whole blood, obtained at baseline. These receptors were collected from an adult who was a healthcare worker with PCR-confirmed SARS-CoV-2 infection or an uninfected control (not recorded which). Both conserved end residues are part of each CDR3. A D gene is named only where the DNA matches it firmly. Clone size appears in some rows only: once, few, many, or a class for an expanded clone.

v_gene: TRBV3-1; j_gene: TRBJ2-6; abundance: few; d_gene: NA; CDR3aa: CASSQNGLSGANVLTF; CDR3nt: TGTGCCAGCAGCCAAAACGGCCTCTCTGGGGCCAACGTCCTGACTTTC
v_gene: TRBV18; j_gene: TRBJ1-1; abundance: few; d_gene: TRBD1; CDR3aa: CASSPSGTGEAFF; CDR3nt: TGTGCCAGCTCACCTTCCGGGACAGGGGAAGCTTTCTTT
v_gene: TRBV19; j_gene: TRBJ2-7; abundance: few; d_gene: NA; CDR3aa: CASSSRTPSYEQYF; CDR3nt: TGTGCCAGTAGTAGTCGAACTCCCTCCTACGAGCAGTACTTC
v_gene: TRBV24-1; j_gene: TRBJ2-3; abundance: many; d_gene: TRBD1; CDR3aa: CATSDPSTQGADTQYF; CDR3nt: TGTGCCACCAGTGATCCCTCAACTCAGGGGGCAGATACGCAGTATTTT
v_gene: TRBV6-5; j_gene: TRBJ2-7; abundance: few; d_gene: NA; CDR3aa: CASSYRRGRDYEQYF; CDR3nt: TGTGCCAGCAGTTACAGGAGGGGGAGGGACTACGAGCAGTACTTC
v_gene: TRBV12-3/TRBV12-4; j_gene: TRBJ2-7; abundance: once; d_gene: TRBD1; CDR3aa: CASSLGGDRGYEQYF; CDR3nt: TGTGCCAGCAGTTTAGGTGGGGACAGGGGCTACGAGCAGTACTTC
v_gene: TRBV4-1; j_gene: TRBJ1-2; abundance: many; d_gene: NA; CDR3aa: CASSLPSSQGIYGYTF; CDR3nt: TGCGCCAGCAGCCTTCCCTCCTCACAGGGCATCTATGGCTACACCTTC
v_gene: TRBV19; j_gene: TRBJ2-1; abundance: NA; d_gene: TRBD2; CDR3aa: CASSRVAGGANEQFF; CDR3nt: TGTGCCAGTAGTCGGGTAGCGGGGGGGGCCAATGAGCAGTTCTTC
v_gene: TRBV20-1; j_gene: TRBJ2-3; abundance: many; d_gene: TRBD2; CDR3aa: CSACPLAGGTDTQYF; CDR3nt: TGCAGTGCTTGCCCACTAGCGGGGGGGACAGATACGCAGTATTTT
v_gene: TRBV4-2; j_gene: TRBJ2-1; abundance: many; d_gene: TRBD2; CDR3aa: CASSQAGLAGYNEQFF; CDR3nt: TGTGCCAGCAGCCAAGCGGGACTAGCGGGATACAATGAGCAGTTCTTC
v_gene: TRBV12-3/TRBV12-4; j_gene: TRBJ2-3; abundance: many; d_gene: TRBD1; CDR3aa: CASSRGQGADTQYF; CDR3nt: TGTGCCAGCAGCCGAGGACAGGGGGCGGATACGCAGTATTTT
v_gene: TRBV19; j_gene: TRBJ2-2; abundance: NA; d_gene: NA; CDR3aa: CASSWQANTGELFF; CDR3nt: TGTGCCAGTAGTTGGCAGGCGAACACCGGGGAGCTGTTTTTT
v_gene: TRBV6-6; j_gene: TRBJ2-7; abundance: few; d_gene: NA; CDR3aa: CATASRGQISYEQYF; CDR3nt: TGTGCCACCGCGTCCCGTGGACAGATTTCCTACGAGCAGTACTTC
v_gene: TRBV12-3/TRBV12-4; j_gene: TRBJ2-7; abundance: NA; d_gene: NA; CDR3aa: CASSLPGAGFYEQYF; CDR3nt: TGTGCCAGCAGTCTCCCGGGAGCGGGCTTCTACGAGCAGTACTTC
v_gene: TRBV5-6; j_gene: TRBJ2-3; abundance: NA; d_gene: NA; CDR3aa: CASSLRREYTDTQYF; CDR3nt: TGTGCCAGCAGCCTACGGCGGGAATACACAGATACGCAGTATTTT
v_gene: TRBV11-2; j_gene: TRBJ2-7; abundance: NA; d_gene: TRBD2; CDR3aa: CASSLVAGGLYEQYF; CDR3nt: TGTGCCAGCAGCTTAGTAGCGGGAGGGCTCTACGAGCAGTACTTC
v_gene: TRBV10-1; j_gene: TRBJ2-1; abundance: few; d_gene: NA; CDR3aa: CASSESGEISSYNEQFF; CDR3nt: TGCGCCAGCAGTGAGTCGGGGGAAATTAGCTCCTACAATGAGCAGTTCTTC
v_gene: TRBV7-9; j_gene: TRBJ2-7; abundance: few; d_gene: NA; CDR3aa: CASSPSGLSSYEQYF; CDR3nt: TGTGCCAGCAGCCCAAGCGGGTTAAGCTCCTACGAGCAGTACTTC
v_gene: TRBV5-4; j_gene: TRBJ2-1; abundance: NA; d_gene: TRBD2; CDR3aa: CASSRTSGGYNEQFF; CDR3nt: TGTGCCAGCAGCCGCACTAGCGGGGGCTACAATGAGCAGTTCTTC
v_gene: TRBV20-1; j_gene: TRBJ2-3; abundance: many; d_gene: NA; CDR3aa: CSARVFPGGKSTDTQYF; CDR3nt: TGCAGTGCTAGAGTTTTCCCGGGGGGCAAGTCTACAGATACGCAGTATTTT
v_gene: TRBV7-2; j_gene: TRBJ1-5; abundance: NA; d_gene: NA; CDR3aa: CASSLDYQPQHF; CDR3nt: TGTGCCAGCAGCTTAGATTATCAGCCCCAGCATTTT
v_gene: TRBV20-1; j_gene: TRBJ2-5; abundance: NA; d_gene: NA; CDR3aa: CSARKGETQYF; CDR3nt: TGCAGTGCTAGAAAGGGGGAGACCCAGTACTTC
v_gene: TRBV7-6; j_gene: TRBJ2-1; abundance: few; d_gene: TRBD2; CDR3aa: CASSSPRGTSGGSSYNEQFF; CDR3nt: TGTGCCAGCAGCTCCCCTAGGGGGACTAGCGGGGGTAGCTCCTACAATGAGCAGTTCTTC
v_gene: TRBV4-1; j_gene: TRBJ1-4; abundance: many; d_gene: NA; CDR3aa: CASSQVIRGLRSTNEKLFF; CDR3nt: TGCGCCAGCAGCCAAGTTATAAGGGGCCTTAGATCAACTAATGAAAAACTGTTTTTT
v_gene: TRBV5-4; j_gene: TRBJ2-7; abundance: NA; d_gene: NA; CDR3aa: CASSNFYEQYF; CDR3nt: TGTGCCAGCAGCAACTTCTACGAGCAGTACTTC
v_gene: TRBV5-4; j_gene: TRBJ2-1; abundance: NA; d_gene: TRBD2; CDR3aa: CASSSGTSRGQQFF; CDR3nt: TGTGCCAGCAGCTCCGGGACTAGCCGGGGGCAGCAGTTCTTC
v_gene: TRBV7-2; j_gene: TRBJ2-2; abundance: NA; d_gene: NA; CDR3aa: CASSPPWGLDTGELFF; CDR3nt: TGTGCCAGCAGCCCCCCATGGGGCCTGGACACCGGGGAGCTGTTTTTT
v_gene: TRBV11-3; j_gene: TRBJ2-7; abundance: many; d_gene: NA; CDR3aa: CASSLEMQGGSYEQYF; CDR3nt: TGTGCCAGCAGCTTAGAAATGCAGGGAGGCTCCTACGAGCAGTACTTC
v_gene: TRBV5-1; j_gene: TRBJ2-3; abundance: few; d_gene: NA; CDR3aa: CASSLTDSTDTQYF; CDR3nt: TGCGCCAGCAGCCTGACAGACAGCACAGATACGCAGTATTTT